Described below is a single TCR beta chain sequence and its context. Its antigen is undetermined. Profiling relied on immunoSEQ multiplex PCR, and the TCRdb table lists in-frame clones only, not all of them. The sample has tens of thousands of clones, less than 85% seen once; the top ten hold approximately 4.5%. Naive and memory CD4+ T cells came from enriched cryopreserved PBMCs. For around ten days, 10^5 sorted CD4+ cells grew with T cell-depleted PBMCs and CEF. This sample is part of a study of CD4 T cells in relation to SARS-CoV-2 and coronaviruses. Study-wide results and limits: Memory recall responses, not primary responses primed in culture, are what the assay detects. In around two thirds of donors, memory CD4+ clonotypes crossrecognized SARS-CoV-2 and at least one common cold coronavirus spike.

This CDR3 spans 14 amino acids. With V trimmed by 3 bases and J by 2 bases, 5 bases remained unmatched. CDR1 and CDR2 (germline): DFQATT, SNEGSKA (reference sequence). This sequence was found in an adult with COVID-19. The gene calls are TRBV20-1 and TRBJ2-3; 7 bases fit TRBD2. Sequencing was carried out using naive CD4+ T cells from PBMCs, cultured in vitro. Subset specified: naive CD4+ T cells isolated by negative enrichment. The CDR3 is CSASPSGHTDTQYF. CDR3 nucleotide sequence: TGCAGTGCTAGTCCTAGCGGCCACACAGATACGCAGTATTTT.